This TCR beta chain emerged from a study of regulatory T cells in long-lasting Graves disease. General observations from the study: Those with persistent Graves' had less TCR diversity than newly diagnosed patients.

As concerns this clonotype: Its antigen remains unidentified.

With iRepertoire HTBI primers and Arm-PCR of CDR3 regions, TCR beta libraries were built. A single record per CDR3 protein comes from TCRdb applying MiXCR to the multiplex PCR reads. Among over 350,000 distinct CDR3 sequences listed, 15% were seen once. Time point meaning: newly diagnosed GD, antithyroid drugs for less than 3 months. TCR sequences were obtained from RNA taken from PBMCs. Approximately 8.9-milliliter peripheral blood samples went into EDTA tubes. These data were likewise used in another study, on T cells in Graves' hyperthyroidism and ophthalmopathy.

Sequenced here: peripheral blood mononuclear cells (PBMCs), sampled at new diagnosis, from a patient treated with antithyroid drugs. The clonotype originates from a woman in her thirties or forties with Graves disease.

Here the CDR3 reads CASRRRTGEEQYF. The CDR3 DNA follows: TGTGCCAGCAGGAGGAGGACAGGGGAAGAGCAGTACTTC. The chain joins TRBV25-1 to TRBJ2-7; TRBD1 matches at 9 bases. Germline assignment: CDR1 MGHDK and CDR2 SYGVNS. This CDR3 has 13 amino acids. V was clipped by 6 bases and J by 7 bases; unmatched bases: 7.